The 27 T cell receptor beta chains in this list originate from one sample, sequenced in a study of blood T cell repertoires in COVID-19. Some clones are missing from TCRdb's copy, which holds only in-frame ones; the method was immunoSEQ multiplex PCR. The sample lists 160,000 or so clones; roughly 80% were seen once. Sequencing input: peripheral blood. These receptors were taken from a woman older than 75 with acute or convalescent COVID-19.

The chain joins TRBV30 to TRBJ2-7; 7 bases fit TRBD1. The V gene's germline CDR1 is GTSNPN and CDR2 SVGIG (reference sequence). The CDR3 length is 14 residues. With 4 bases clipped from V and 4 bases from J, the junction kept 10 bases outside the gene matches. The CDR3: CAWKEYAGGYEQYF. CDR3 nucleotides: TGTGCCTGGAAAGAGTACGCAGGGGGTTACGAGCAGTACTTC.

The V and J genes are TRBV20-1 and TRBJ1-1; D is unclear. Germline values: CDR1 DFQATT, CDR2 SNEGSKA (reference sequence). The V and J ends lost 3 bases and 1 base respectively, with 9 bases between them. The CDR3 totals 13 residues. CDR3 DNA sequence: TGCAGTGCTAGTGGCAGGCCGAACACTGAAGCTTTCTTT. Translation: CSASGRPNTEAFF.

This clone has a single count. The rearrangement joins TRBV18 to TRBJ1-2; tentatively, D is TRBD1 (5 bases). CDR1 and CDR2 from the germline V gene are KGHSH and LQKENI. The CDR3 is made up of 17 amino acids. The ends were cut back, 2 bases at V and 1 base at J, with 17 bases in the middle. The DNA of the CDR3 is TGTGCCAGCTCACCAGTACGGGGGGAACGGATTAACTATGGCTACACCTTC. Protein sequence: CASSPVRGERINYGYTF.

V is TRBV12-3 or TRBV12-4 and J is TRBJ1-1; D might be TRBD1 (6 bases). The CDR3 totals 12 residues. V shed 1 base and J shed 11 bases, with 11 bases lying between them. CDR3 protein: CASSLGTDKAFF. CDR3 sequence (DNA): TGTGCCAGCAGTTTAGGGACAGATAAGGCTTTCTTT.

CDR3 sequence (DNA): TGTGCCAGCAGTTTATATGGCGGAGCGGGTAGCACAGATACGCAGTATTTT. As protein: CASSLYGGAGSTDTQYF. The V gene is TRBV28, the J gene TRBJ2-3, with D maybe TRBD2 (6 bases). CDR1 MDHEN and CDR2 SYDVKM come from the germline V gene. The CDR3 consists of 17 residues. V lost 1 base, J lost 0 bases, and 14 bases lay in between.

This clone was picked up one time. The rearrangement uses TRBV4-1 and TRBJ2-1; D gene unclear. V gave up 3 bases and J gave up 0 bases, with 12 bases separating them. This CDR3 has 16 residues. CDR1 MGHRA and CDR2 YSYEKL come from the germline V gene. CDR3 coding DNA: TGCGCCAGCAGCCACTATTTTGCCGTCTCCTACAATGAGCAGTTCTTC. Translation gives CASSHYFAVSYNEQFF.

The CDR3 DNA follows: TGTGCCAGCAGTGTAACGTACGGGAACACTGAAGCTTTCTTT. Translation gives CASSVTYGNTEAFF. The gene calls are TRBV2 and TRBJ1-1; D is uncertain. CDR3 length equals 14 residues. From germline, CDR1 is SNHLY and CDR2 FYNNEI. V lost 4 bases and J lost 1, with 10 bases in between.

This rearrangement joins TRBV11-2 to TRBJ2-7, with 11 bases aligning to TRBD2. CDR3 length: 16 residues. The J segment lost 5 bases and the V segment lost 4 bases, leaving 10 bases of the junction unmatched. Germline V gene data show CDR1 as SGHAT and CDR2 as FQNNGV. In DNA, the CDR3 is TGTGCCAGCAGCTCCATAGCGGGGGGGCCTCAGCACGAGCAGTACTTC. Translated: CASSSIAGGPQHEQYF.

Here the CDR3 DNA reads TGCGCCAGCAGCTTGGGCTTACAGAGCTCTGGAAACACCATATATTTT. Encoded protein: CASSLGLQSSGNTIYF. This sequence joins TRBV5-1 and TRBJ1-3; no reliable D call. V was trimmed by 0 bases and J by 0 bases, leaving 10 bases between them. Per germline, CDR1 SGHRS and CDR2 YFSETQ. This CDR3 is 16 amino acids long.

The V gene is TRBV27, the J gene TRBJ2-1; 8 nucleotides align to TRBD1. J was trimmed by 8 bases and V by 2 bases; bases with no gene match: 2. Germline V gives CDR1 MNHEY, CDR2 SMNVEV (reference sequence). There are 13 residues in the CDR3. CDR3 amino acids: CASSLQGADEQFF. The CDR3 bases are TGTGCCAGCAGTTTACAGGGGGCGGATGAGCAGTTCTTC.

This clone was detected only a few times. This rearrangement joins TRBV12-3 or TRBV12-4 to TRBJ1-5; possible D gene TRBD1, 6 bases. V dropped 5 bases and J dropped 7 bases, with 12 bases sitting between them. The CDR3 runs 13 residues. CDR3 nucleotides: TGTGCCAGCAGTAAACAGGGTCCCCAGCCCCAGCATTTT. It encodes CASSKQGPQPQHF.

This chain joins TRBV27 and TRBJ2-7, with 10 bases matching TRBD2. Germline V gene sequence: CDR1 MNHEY, CDR2 SMNVEV (reference sequence). The CDR3 consists of 16 residues. Trimming cost V 0 bases and J 2 bases; bases outside gene matches: 4. CDR3: CASSLSRTSGAYEQYF. CDR3 in DNA: TGTGCCAGCAGTTTATCGAGGACTAGCGGAGCCTACGAGCAGTACTTC.

The genes are TRBV18 and TRBJ1-1; no definite D call. The CDR3 runs to 15 residues. The V end lost 5 bases, the J end lost 0 bases, and 13 bases lay between the germline ends. Germline lookup yields CDR1 KGHSH and CDR2 LQKENI. Here the CDR3 DNA reads TGTGCCAGCTCATCAAGACTGGAGCTGAACACTGAAGCTTTCTTT. Amino acids: CASSSRLELNTEAFF.

The gene calls are TRBV10-1 and TRBJ2-7; D not resolved. Per the germline V gene, CDR1 is WNHNN and CDR2 is SYGVQD (reference sequence). CDR3 length: 15 amino acids. Trimming shortened V by 0 bases and J by 4 bases, and 13 bases separated the two germline ends. The chain's CDR3 is CASSESSGLPYEQYF. CDR3 in DNA: TGCGCCAGCAGTGAGTCATCGGGTTTGCCTTACGAGCAGTACTTC.

V and J are TRBV27 and TRBJ1-6; 12 bases are shared with TRBD1. The germline V gene has CDR1 MNHEY and CDR2 SMNVEV (reference sequence). The CDR3 spans 16 residues. V lost 6 bases to trimming and J lost 9 bases; unmatched junction nucleotides: 9. The CDR3 bases are TGTGCCAGCAGGCCGGGACAGGGGGCATTAGTTTCACCCCTCCACTTT. Its translation is CASRPGQGALVSPLHF.

This clone was seen only a few times. This chain joins TRBV15 and TRBJ2-1; TRBD1 agrees at 8 bases. Germline assignment: CDR1 LNHNV and CDR2 YYDKDF (reference sequence). The V segment lost 0 bases and the J segment 6 bases; nucleotides outside the gene matches: 7. The CDR3 spans 16 residues. The CDR3 DNA reads TGTGCCACCAGCAGAGACCGTCAGACAGGGGTCAATGAGCAGTTCTTC. This codes for CATSRDRQTGVNEQFF.

The rearrangement uses TRBV30 and TRBJ1-5; a weak D match, TRBD1 (6 bases). The length of the CDR3 is 13 residues. Looked up from germline, CDR1 is GTSNPN and CDR2 is SVGIG (reference sequence). The V and J ends lost 2 bases and 4 bases respectively, with 9 bases between them. CDR3 residues: CAWSLQGNQPQHF. The CDR3 nucleotides are TGTGCCTGGAGTTTACAGGGTAATCAGCCCCAGCATTTT.

The V call is TRBV4-1, the J call TRBJ2-1; 7 nucleotides agree with TRBD2. The germline gives CDR1 MGHRA, CDR2 YSYEKL. This CDR3 comprises 16 residues. V dropped 0 bases and J dropped 7; count of bases not matched to a gene: 9. CDR3 DNA: TGCGCCAGCAGCCAAGAAGGTGCAGCGGGAAGGAATGAGCAGTTCTTC. It translates to CASSQEGAAGRNEQFF.

The chain recombines TRBV6-6 with TRBJ2-7; D ambiguous. The germline V gene has CDR1 MNHNY and CDR2 SVGAGI (reference sequence). The CDR3 is made up of 14 amino acids. Trimming took 0 bases from V and 7 from J, leaving 13 bases between them. The CDR3 protein is CASSYSNNTPEQYF. CDR3 coding DNA: TGTGCCAGCAGTTACTCGAATAATACTCCGGAGCAGTACTTC.

A few counts support this clone. V and J are TRBV30 and TRBJ1-5; D may be TRBD1 (5 bases). Trimming left V 2 bases short and J 7 bases short, with 12 bases between. Germline loops: CDR1 GTSNPN, CDR2 SVGIG (reference sequence). The CDR3 covers 13 residues. The CDR3, as DNA: TGTGCCTGGAGTCCAACGCAGGGACAGCCCCAGCATTTT. Its translation is CAWSPTQGQPQHF.

The chain combines TRBV6-1 with TRBJ1-2; D is unresolved. The CDR3 has 13 residues. Germline-derived CDR1 and CDR2 are MNHNS and SASEGT. The V end lost 0 bases, the J end lost 7 bases, and 9 bases lay between the germline ends. The CDR3 reads CASSEAIPSGYTF. The CDR3 nucleotides read TGTGCCAGCAGTGAAGCAATCCCCTCTGGCTACACCTTC.

The V call is TRBV6-5, the J call TRBJ1-3; D remains unclear. This CDR3 has 16 amino acids. Germline assignment: CDR1 MNHEY and CDR2 SVGAGI. Trimming removed 0 bases at V and 0 bases at J, with 9 bases between. Here the CDR3 DNA reads TGTGCCAGCAGTTACTCGATCCCGAGCTCTGGAAACACCATATATTTT. Amino acids: CASSYSIPSSGNTIYF.

The gene calls are TRBV30 and TRBJ1-2; TRBD1 is a possible D gene (5 bases). This CDR3 spans 13 amino acids. The ends were cut back, 4 bases at V and 4 bases at J, with 13 bases in the middle. Looked up from germline, CDR1 is GTSNPN and CDR2 is SVGIG (reference sequence). CDR3 loop: CAWMGPASYGYTF. The CDR3, as DNA: TGTGCCTGGATGGGGCCCGCGAGCTATGGCTACACCTTC.

The gene calls are TRBV28 and TRBJ2-5, with 7 bases identical to TRBD1. Germline loops: CDR1 MDHEN, CDR2 SYDVKM. V lost 3 bases, J lost 2 bases, and 9 bases stayed unmatched. The CDR3 sequence is 16 residues long. This CDR3 reads CASSFMTGRGQETQYF. CDR3 DNA sequence: TGTGCCAGCAGTTTTATGACAGGGAGAGGACAAGAGACCCAGTACTTC.

A few counts support this clone. The rearrangement joins TRBV4-1 to TRBJ1-4; TRBD1 matches at 8 bases. The CDR3 covers 16 residues. Germline values: CDR1 MGHRA, CDR2 YSYEKL. V gave up 2 bases and J gave up 4 bases; unmatched junction bases: 6. The CDR3 spells CASSQSGTGINEKLFF. Here the CDR3 DNA reads TGCGCCAGCAGCCAATCCGGGACAGGAATTAATGAAAAACTGTTTTTT.

The chain joins TRBV30 to TRBJ1-2; D remains unclear. CDR1 and CDR2 from the germline V gene are GTSNPN and SVGIG (reference sequence). The germline V and J ends were trimmed by 2 bases and 7 bases, with 14 bases remaining between them. There are 13 residues in the CDR3. The chain's CDR3 is CAWSWSGGAGYTF. The CDR3 bases are TGTGCCTGGAGTTGGTCAGGAGGTGCTGGCTACACCTTC.

The chain joins TRBV30 to TRBJ2-3, with unresolved D. This CDR3 is built from 13 residues. V lost 3 bases to trimming and J lost 3 bases, with 10 bases between them. Germline assignment: CDR1 GTSNPN and CDR2 SVGIG (reference sequence). The chain's CDR3 is CAWSPGGTDTQYF. The DNA for the CDR3 is TGTGCCTGGAGCCCGGGTGGGACAGATACGCAGTATTTT.